Listed here are 26 T cell receptor beta chains from one sample, sequenced in a study of T cells after yellow fever vaccination. TCRdb reanalysed the 5' RACE reads using MiXCR and keeps one entry per CDR3 protein. The sample lists some 170,000 distinct CDR3 sequences, roughly 8.8% occurring once. The sample here was CD8+ T cells sorted from PBMCs, taken 45 days after the yellow fever booster vaccination. The receptors were sampled from a man between 18 and 29 years old who received the YFV17D yellow fever vaccine.

The chain couples TRBV6-6 to TRBJ1-4; no reliable D call. The germline gives CDR1 MNHNY, CDR2 SVGAGI (reference sequence). Trimming pared 3 bases from V and 2 bases from J, leaving 7 bases between. The CDR3 sequence is 14 residues long. Here the CDR3 reads CASSYMGTNEKLFF. The CDR3 nucleotides read TGTGCCAGCAGTTATATGGGGACTAATGAAAAACTGTTTTTT.

This clonotype appeared a single time. This chain connects TRBV3-1 to TRBJ1-6; D unresolved. CDR3 length: 16 amino acids. Trimming left V 4 bases short and J 8 bases short, with 18 bases between. Germline values: CDR1 LGHDT, CDR2 YNNKEL (reference sequence). CDR3 sequence: CASSPRSVRKDSPLHF. DNA for the CDR3: TGTGCCAGCAGCCCCCGGTCAGTTAGGAAAGATTCACCCCTCCACTTT. The complete variable domain, with remaining parts taken from reference TRBV3-1 and TRBJ1-6, reads DTAVSQTPKYLVTQMGNDKSIKCEQNLGHDTMYWYKQDSKKFLKIMFSYNNKELIINETVPNRFSPKSPDKAHLNLHINSLELGDSAVYFCASSPRSVRKDSPLHFGNGTRLTVT.

This clonotype was detected only a few times. This rearrangement joins TRBV4-3 to TRBJ2-1, with unresolved D. The germline V and J ends were trimmed by 3 bases and 7 bases, with 10 bases remaining between them. CDR1 LGHNA and CDR2 YSLEER come from the germline V gene. There are 13 residues in the CDR3. CDR3 sequence: CASSHRRFNEQFF. CDR3 nucleotide sequence: TGCGCCAGCAGCCACCGTCGTTTTAATGAGCAGTTCTTC.

The V and J genes are TRBV12-3 or TRBV12-4 and TRBJ1-1; no firm D call. CDR3 length equals 12 residues. V lost 10 bases, J lost 1 base, and 10 bases lay in between. The CDR3: CATDSGNTEAFF. In nucleotides, the CDR3 is TGTGCCACCGACTCTGGGAACACTGAAGCTTTCTTT.

This clonotype was observed a few times. V gene TRBV7-9 combines with J gene TRBJ2-1; the D call may be TRBD1 or TRBD2 (5 bases each). CDR3 length: 13 amino acids. CDR1 and CDR2 from the germline V gene are SEHNR and FQNEAQ (reference sequence). V was pared by 2 bases and J by 15 bases, with 17 bases between. CDR3 region: CASSLTYRDASFF. The DNA of the CDR3 is TGTGCCAGCAGCTTAACGTACCGGGACGCCTCGTTCTTC.

This clonotype was counted many times. This chain connects TRBV4-3 to TRBJ1-1; D not resolved. Germline lookup yields CDR1 LGHNA and CDR2 YSLEER. Trimming shortened V by 0 bases and J by 1 base, and 6 bases separated the two germline ends. This CDR3 comprises 14 residues. The CDR3 bases are TGCGCCAGCAGCCAAGATAGTAGGAACACTGAAGCTTTCTTT. It encodes CASSQDSRNTEAFF.

The chain combines TRBV19 with TRBJ1-5, with D possibly being TRBD1 (5 bases). V lost 3 bases and J lost 0, with 15 bases in between. This CDR3 comprises 17 residues. The germline CDR1 and CDR2 sequences are LNHDA and SQIVND (reference sequence). The CDR3 nucleotides are TGTGCCAGTAGTATCCCCCAGGGACTTGGTAGCAATCAGCCCCAGCATTTT. Translating gives CASSIPQGLGSNQPQHF.

Details on this clonotype: Mismatch with germline at one junction end may stem from a read error. The J gene is TRBJ2-3, the V gene TRBV12-5, with a tentative D call TRBD2 (5 bases). The germline gives CDR1 LGHNT, CDR2 FRNRAP. CDR3 length: 14 amino acids. The CDR3 DNA reads TGTGGTAGTGGTTTGGGCCTACTAGCAGATACGCAGTATTTT. Protein product: CGSGLGLLADTQYF.

CDR3 sequence (DNA): TGTGCCAGCAGTCGGGGGACAGGGGATCAGCCCCAGCATTTT. Its protein is CASSRGTGDQPQHF. The rearrangement joins TRBV6-2 or TRBV6-3 to TRBJ1-5; 10 bases line up with TRBD1. Trimming took 5 bases from V and 5 from J; bases not matched to a gene: 3. The CDR3 runs to 14 residues. The germline gives CDR1 MNHEY, CDR2 SVGEGT.

The J gene is TRBJ2-5, the V gene TRBV11-2; D not certain. The V and J ends lost 1 base and 4 bases respectively, with 10 bases between them. The germline V gene has CDR1 SGHAT and CDR2 FQNNGV. This CDR3 contains 14 residues. CDR3 bases: TGTGCCAGCAGCTTAGTTGGCTTTGGAGAGACCCAGTACTTC. Translated: CASSLVGFGETQYF.

This clonotype was seen many times. This chain uses TRBV4-2 with TRBJ2-2; D call uncertain. CDR1 and CDR2 from the germline V gene are LGHNA and YNFKEQ. This CDR3 has 16 residues. Trimming stripped 1 base from V and 7 bases from J, with 16 bases between. The DNA for the CDR3 is TGTGCCAGCAGCCAAGCCTCGTACCATACTGGCGGGGAGCTGTTTTTT. It is translated as CASSQASYHTGGELFF.

There are a few counts of this clonotype. CDR3 amino acids: CASSLGLAGGETDTQYF. DNA for the CDR3: TGCGCCAGCAGCCTCGGACTAGCGGGGGGCGAGACAGATACGCAGTATTTT. The V call is TRBV4-1, the J call TRBJ2-3; 14 bases agree with TRBD2. V was clipped by 4 bases and J by 3 bases; unmatched bases: 6. Germline lookup yields CDR1 MGHRA and CDR2 YSYEKL. There are 17 residues in the CDR3.

There are a few counts of this clonotype. The genes are TRBV4-1 and TRBJ2-3; a possible D gene is TRBD2 (6 bases). The V end was cut by 4 bases, the J end by 6 bases, with 14 bases between. CDR3 length: 14 amino acids. The germline CDR1 and CDR2 sequences are MGHRA and YSYEKL. The CDR3 DNA reads as TGCGCCAGCAGCCCTCACCCTAGCGCGGATACGCAGTATTTT. Its protein product is CASSPHPSADTQYF.

The rearrangement links TRBV11-2 to TRBJ2-5; weak D call: TRBD2 (7 bases). Germline assignment: CDR1 SGHAT and CDR2 FQNNGV. The CDR3 is 15 amino acids. V dropped 2 bases and J dropped 14 bases, with 24 bases sitting between them. CDR3 DNA: TGTGCCAGCAGCTTATTGGGCGGGGGCCGCGAGGGTCGATACTTC. Translation: CASSLLGGGREGRYF.

This clonotype was found a few times. This chain links TRBV3-1 with TRBJ1-1; 7 bases align to TRBD1. The CDR3 sequence is 14 residues long. Germline V gives CDR1 LGHDT, CDR2 YNNKEL (reference sequence). V shed 2 bases, J shed 4 bases, and the junction held 4 bases outside the gene matches. CDR3 coding DNA: TGTGCCAGCAGCCAATCTTACAGGGGCACTGAAGCTTTCTTT. The encoded protein is CASSQSYRGTEAFF.

In this sample, this clonotype turned up many times. The rearrangement links TRBV15 to TRBJ2-7; possibly TRBD1 or TRBD2 for D (6 bases each). CDR3 size: 14 residues. V was shortened by 7 bases and J by 4 bases, with 17 bases between the two germline ends. Germline values: CDR1 LNHNV, CDR2 YYDKDF (reference sequence). CDR3 sequence (DNA): TGTGCCACCACCCCTAGTAGGGGGGTGTACGAGCAGTACTTC. It is translated as CATTPSRGVYEQYF. Supplemented by reference TRBV15 and TRBJ2-7, the full variable domain reads DAMVIQNPRYQVTQFGKPVTLSCSQTLNHNVMYWYQQKSSQAPKLLFHYYDKDFNNEADTPDNFQSRRPNTSFCFLDIRSPGLGDTAMYLCATTPSRGVYEQYFGPGTRLTVT.

This clonotype showed up just a few times. The rearrangement links TRBV7-9 to TRBJ1-2; possibly TRBD1 for D (6 bases). Germline V gene sequence: CDR1 SEHNR, CDR2 FQNEAQ (reference sequence). The CDR3 has 14 residues. V shed 0 bases and J shed 8 bases, with 13 bases lying between them. The CDR3 loop reads CASSLADRRGGYTF. Written as DNA, the CDR3 is TGTGCCAGCAGCTTAGCGGACAGACGGGGAGGCTACACCTTC.

The chain links TRBV4-1 to TRBJ1-2, with a weak D call TRBD1 (5 bases). V shed 0 bases and J shed 6 bases, with 20 bases lying between them. The CDR3 spans 17 residues. From germline, CDR1 is MGHRA and CDR2 YSYEKL. For the CDR3, the DNA is TGCGCCAGCAGCCAAGATCTTTCAGGTGGCAGGGTGGATGGCTACACCTTC. Translating it yields CASSQDLSGGRVDGYTF.

This clonotype was observed many times. The CDR3 nucleotides read TGCGCCAGCAGCCCAAGTGGTAGCGACTACGAGCAGTACTTC. This gives the protein CASSPSGSDYEQYF. The rearrangement uses TRBV5-1 and TRBJ2-7, with D possibly matching TRBD2 (5 bases). The CDR3 length is 14 residues. Germline V gives CDR1 SGHRS, CDR2 YFSETQ. The V and J ends lost 4 bases and 3 bases respectively, with 14 bases between them.

The chain joins TRBV12-3 or TRBV12-4 to TRBJ1-6; D ambiguous. Deletions cut 2 bases from V and 0 bases from J, with 5 bases between. The CDR3 covers 15 residues. For the CDR3, the DNA is TGTGCCAGCAGTTTACAGAGCTCCTATAATTCACCCCTCCACTTT. Amino acids: CASSLQSSYNSPLHF.

This clonotype came up many times. The gene calls are TRBV6-6 and TRBJ1-1; tentative D call: TRBD1 (5 bases). This CDR3 spans 13 amino acids. Trimming stripped 6 bases from V and 0 bases from J, with 8 bases between. Germline V CDR1 and CDR2: MNHNY, SVGAGI (reference sequence). CDR3 nucleotides: TGTGCCAGCAGCACCAGGGTGAACACTGAAGCTTTCTTT. Translating it yields CASSTRVNTEAFF.

The J gene is TRBJ1-6, the V gene TRBV27; D is perhaps TRBD1 (5 bases). In germline, CDR1 is MNHEY, CDR2 SMNVEV (reference sequence). Trimming removed 0 bases from V and 1 base from J, with 10 bases in between. CDR3 length equals 17 residues. CDR3 DNA: TGTGCCAGCAGTTTATCTGTGGGGCGGTCCTATAATTCACCCCTCCACTTT. Translation: CASSLSVGRSYNSPLHF.

This clonotype was recorded a few times. The chain recombines TRBV3-1 with TRBJ2-1; tentatively, D is TRBD2 (5 bases). Per germline, CDR1 LGHDT and CDR2 YNNKEL (reference sequence). V was pared by 2 bases and J by 7 bases, with 9 bases between. The CDR3 has 13 residues. The CDR3 is CASSQSSGNEQFF. Written as DNA, the CDR3 is TGTGCCAGCAGCCAAAGTTCGGGGAATGAGCAGTTCTTC.

The chain combines TRBV7-9 with TRBJ2-5; D gene unclear. The V end lost 5 bases, the J end lost 4 bases, and 14 bases lay between the germline ends. CDR1 and CDR2 (germline): SEHNR, FQNEAQ (reference sequence). This CDR3 is 14 amino acids long. Here the CDR3 reads CASSRAKMGETQYF. CDR3 nucleotides: TGTGCCAGCAGCCGTGCTAAGATGGGAGAGACCCAGTACTTC.

This clonotype has a count of ten or more. The V call is TRBV5-5, the J call TRBJ2-1; a weak D match, TRBD2 (6 bases). Germline V gene data show CDR1 as SGHKS and CDR2 as YYEKEE (reference sequence). V lost 3 bases and J lost 2, with 15 bases in between. The CDR3 has 16 amino acids. CDR3 residues: CASSWRRAGPYNEQFF. The DNA for the CDR3 is TGTGCCAGCAGCTGGAGGAGGGCTGGCCCCTACAATGAGCAGTTCTTC. Together with reference TRBV5-5 and TRBJ2-1, the CDR3 gives the full variable domain: DAGVTQSPTHLIKTRGQQVTLRCSPISGHKSVSWYQQVLGQGPQFIFQYYEKEERGRGNFPDRFSARQFPNYSSELNVNALLLGDSALYLCASSWRRAGPYNEQFFGPGTRLTVL.

This clonotype has just a few counts. This sequence joins TRBV4-3 and TRBJ1-1; no firm D call. The CDR3 is 14 amino acids. CDR1 and CDR2 from the germline V gene are LGHNA and YSLEER. With 4 bases removed from V and 5 bases from J, the gap between germline ends came to 14 bases. CDR3: CASSPGLGGTEAFF. The DNA for the CDR3 is TGCGCCAGCAGCCCGGGGTTGGGTGGGACTGAAGCTTTCTTT.